Presented here are 21 T cell receptor beta chains from one specimen sequenced in a study of T cell responses to AZD1222 COVID-19 vaccine. TCRdb's copy holds only in-frame clones and misses some; the assay was immunoSEQ multiplex PCR. The data hold more than 85,000 clones, with more than 75% observed a single time. This specimen was peripheral blood, taken on day 0 of AZD1222 vaccination. All receptors derive from an adult in good health.

This chain connects TRBV5-1 to TRBJ2-2; weak D call: TRBD1 (6 bases). The CDR3 extends over 14 amino acids. V was shortened by 0 bases and J by 7 bases, with 10 bases between the two germline ends. CDR1 is SGHRS, CDR2 YFSETQ, per germline. This CDR3 reads CASSLDRADGELFF. The CDR3 nucleotides are TGCGCCAGCAGCTTGGACAGGGCGGACGGGGAGCTGTTTTTT.

The V call is TRBV5-4, the J call TRBJ2-1; D is ambiguous. The CDR3 totals 19 residues. V was cut by 5 bases and J by 6 bases, with 30 bases left in between. Germline-derived CDR1 and CDR2 are SGHNT and YYREEE (reference sequence). In nucleotides, the CDR3 is TGTGCCAGCAGTTTTCAGCCCCCAGGTGGCGCCGGATGGGTCAATGAGCAGTTCTTC. Its translation is CASSFQPPGGAGWVNEQFF.

This chain links TRBV27 with TRBJ2-7; possibly TRBD1 for D (6 bases). Trimming pared 5 bases from V and 3 bases from J, leaving 11 bases between. The germline CDR1 and CDR2 sequences are MNHEY and SMNVEV (reference sequence). The CDR3 covers 13 residues. Here the CDR3 reads CASSPGVFYEQYF. In DNA, the CDR3 is TGTGCCAGCAGTCCAGGGGTATTCTACGAGCAGTACTTC.

The DNA for the CDR3 is TGTGCCAGCAGCACCGATGGGGCCAACGTCCTGACTTTC. It is translated as CASSTDGANVLTF. The J gene is TRBJ2-6, the V gene TRBV6-2 or TRBV6-3; D remains unclear. The V gene's germline CDR1 is MNHEY and CDR2 SVGEGT. The CDR3 has 13 amino acids. V lost 6 bases and J lost 3, with 6 bases in between.

The chain carries TRBV7-9 and TRBJ2-1; 9 nucleotides align to TRBD2. The CDR3 totals 16 residues. Germline V gene sequence: CDR1 SEHNR, CDR2 FQNEAQ (reference sequence). The V segment lost 1 base and the J segment 0 bases; nucleotides outside the gene matches: 1. The CDR3 nucleotides read TGTGCCAGCAGCTTAGGACTAGCGGCCTCCTACAATGAGCAGTTCTTC. Its protein is CASSLGLAASYNEQFF. Based on the CDR3 plus reference TRBV7-9 and TRBJ2-1, the full variable domain is DTGVSQNPRHKITKRGQNVTFRCDPISEHNRLYWYRQTLGQGPEFLTYFQNEAQLEKSRLLSDRFSAERPKGSFSTLEIQRTEQGDSAMYLCASSLGLAASYNEQFFGPGTRLTVL.

This clone turned up a few times. The DNA for the CDR3 is TGTGCCAGCAGCGGGGGCAGGGGTCCCTTAGAGCAGTACTTC. Translating gives CASSGGRGPLEQYF. The chain employs TRBV3-1 (or the pseudogene TRBV3-2) and TRBJ2-7; a possible D gene is TRBD1 (6 bases). The V gene lost 5 bases and the J gene lost 7 bases, with 18 bases spanning the gap. Looked up from germline, CDR1 is LGHDT and CDR2 is YNNKEL (reference sequence). The length of the CDR3 is 14 residues.

The rearrangement uses TRBV5-1 and TRBJ2-2, with D unresolved. V shed 0 bases and J shed 0 bases, with 6 bases lying between them. Germline CDR1 SGHRS, CDR2 YFSETQ. CDR3 size: 15 residues. This CDR3 is CASSLVGANTGELFF. CDR3 nucleotide sequence: TGCGCCAGCAGCTTGGTTGGAGCGAACACCGGGGAGCTGTTTTTT.

This sequence joins TRBV3-1 (or the pseudogene TRBV3-2) and TRBJ2-1; either TRBD1 or TRBD2 may fit D (5 bases each). The CDR3 is 13 amino acids. Germline CDR1 LGHDT, CDR2 YNNKEL (reference sequence). V lost 8 bases and J lost 11, with 19 bases in between. The CDR3 loop reads CASAEGPAPQQFF. CDR3 coding DNA: TGTGCCAGCGCTGAGGGGCCGGCCCCACAGCAGTTCTTC.

The gene calls are TRBV28 and TRBJ2-7; 9 nucleotides match TRBD2. Germline CDR1 reads MDHEN; CDR2 reads SYDVKM. The CDR3 has 15 amino acids. Trimming took 4 bases from V and 3 from J; bases not matched to a gene: 7. CDR3 in DNA: TGTGCCAGCAGTTCGTCCGGGACTAGCTACTACGAGCAGTACTTC. It encodes CASSSSGTSYYEQYF.

CDR3 sequence: CASSHGGALPGDTEAFF. The CDR3 bases are TGTGCCAGCAGCCACGGCGGGGCACTACCAGGGGACACTGAAGCTTTCTTT. The chain has TRBV3-1 (or the pseudogene TRBV3-2) and TRBJ1-1, with a possible D match to TRBD1 (6 bases). V gave up 3 bases and J gave up 3 bases, with 20 bases separating them. This CDR3 comprises 17 residues. CDR1 is LGHDT and CDR2 is YNNKEL in the germline V gene (reference sequence).

The chain links TRBV5-1 to TRBJ2-1; the D gene could be TRBD1 or TRBD2 (5 bases each). Trimming stripped 2 bases from V and 6 bases from J, with 18 bases between. Germline V gene sequence: CDR1 SGHRS, CDR2 YFSETQ. The CDR3 runs to 16 residues. The DNA of the CDR3 is TGCGCCAGCAGCTTAACCGGGACCCCGGGGTCCAATGAGCAGTTCTTC. Translating it yields CASSLTGTPGSNEQFF. The full variable domain, its missing parts supplied by reference TRBV5-1 and TRBJ2-1, is KAGVTQTPRYLIKTRGQQVTLSCSPISGHRSVSWYQQTPGQGLQFLFEYFSETQRNKGNFPGRFSGRQFSNSRSEMNVSTLELGDSALYLCASSLTGTPGSNEQFFGPGTRLTVL.

The chain combines TRBV7-9 with TRBJ2-5, with 7 positions matching TRBD1. The CDR3 is made up of 15 amino acids. V lost 2 bases to trimming and J lost 5 bases; unmatched junction nucleotides: 8. Germline CDR1 is SEHNR and CDR2 is FQNEAQ (reference sequence). CDR3 residues: CASSLSAGGRETQYF. The DNA of the CDR3 is TGTGCCAGCAGCTTATCGGCAGGGGGTAGGGAGACCCAGTACTTC.

V usage is TRBV29-1 and J usage is TRBJ2-5; 11 bases agree with TRBD2. The CDR3 extends over 16 amino acids. CDR1 is SQVTM and CDR2 is ANQGSEA in the germline V gene. V lost 0 bases to trimming and J lost 5 bases; unmatched junction nucleotides: 8. CDR3 amino acids: CSVEDAGLAAFETQYF. CDR3 bases: TGCAGCGTTGAAGATGCGGGACTAGCGGCGTTTGAGACCCAGTACTTC. The full variable domain, its missing parts supplied by reference TRBV29-1 and TRBJ2-5, is SAVISQKPSRDICQRGTSLTIQCQVDSQVTMMFWYRQQPGQSLTLIATANQGSEATYESGFVIDKFPISRPNLTFSTLTVSNMSPEDSSIYLCSVEDAGLAAFETQYFGPGTRLLVL.

The rearrangement joins TRBV7-3 to TRBJ1-1, with D tentatively TRBD1 (5 bases). There are 13 residues in the CDR3. Germline V gives CDR1 SGHTA, CDR2 FQGTGA. The V end was cut by 2 bases, the J end by 2 bases, with 6 bases between. Here the CDR3 reads CASSLDSNTEAFF. DNA of the CDR3: TGTGCCAGCAGCTTAGACAGCAACACTGAAGCTTTCTTT.

This rearrangement joins TRBV4-1 to TRBJ2-7, with D perhaps TRBD1 or TRBD2 (5 bases each). The V and J ends lost 1 base and 5 bases respectively, with 24 bases between them. The germline V gene has CDR1 MGHRA and CDR2 YSYEKL. CDR3 size: 18 residues. CDR3 sequence reads: CASSQVLGELLGADEQYF. The CDR3 coding sequence is TGCGCCAGCAGCCAAGTGTTAGGGGAATTGTTAGGAGCGGACGAGCAGTACTTC.

The V gene is TRBV6-6, the J gene TRBJ2-7; possibly TRBD1 for D (5 bases). Trimming cost V 0 bases and J 2 bases, with 11 bases left between them. Germline V gives CDR1 MNHNY, CDR2 SVGAGI (reference sequence). The CDR3 length is 15 residues. The chain's CDR3 is CASSYSGQFPYEQYF. Written as DNA, the CDR3 is TGTGCCAGCAGTTACTCGGGGCAGTTCCCCTACGAGCAGTACTTC.

Only one count was recorded for this clone. The chain combines TRBV3-1 (or the pseudogene TRBV3-2) with TRBJ2-7; 14 bases line up with TRBD2. Germline V gene lookup returns CDR1 LGHDT and CDR2 YNNKEL (reference sequence). The V gene end was trimmed by 5 bases and the J gene end by 4 bases; junction bases not matched to a gene: 19. The CDR3 has 20 residues. CDR3 in amino acids: CASSKPLGTSGRGVGYEQYF. The CDR3 DNA is TGTGCCAGCAGCAAACCATTAGGGACTAGCGGGAGAGGGGTCGGGTACGAGCAGTACTTC.

The chain is built from TRBV7-2 and TRBJ2-4; unclear D gene. The V end lost 5 bases, the J end lost 3 bases, and 11 bases lay between the germline ends. The CDR3 length is 14 residues. Germline V gene data show CDR1 as SGHTA and CDR2 as FQGNSA. The CDR3 bases are TGTGCCAGCAGCCCCAGCCTAGGCAAAAACATTCAGTACTTC. This encodes CASSPSLGKNIQYF.

The gene calls are TRBV3-1 (or the pseudogene TRBV3-2) and TRBJ2-3, with D hard to call. The CDR3 length is 14 residues. Per germline, CDR1 LGHDT and CDR2 YNNKEL (reference sequence). Trimming removed 2 bases from V and 1 base from J, with 7 bases in between. CDR3 sequence reads: CASSQYGRTDTQYF. The CDR3 DNA follows: TGTGCCAGCAGCCAATATGGGCGCACAGATACGCAGTATTTT.

The J gene is TRBJ1-5, the V gene TRBV28, with 8 bases that match TRBD1. Germline V lookup: CDR1 MDHEN, CDR2 SYDVKM. There are 13 residues in the CDR3. Losses at the gene ends were 7 bases for V and 8 bases for J; bases not matched to a gene: 7. CDR3 sequence reads: CASIRTGKKPQHF. As DNA, the CDR3 is TGTGCCAGCATCAGGACAGGGAAGAAGCCCCAGCATTTT.

This clone was seen just once. V gene TRBV27 combines with J gene TRBJ2-1; D not resolved. V gave up 7 bases and J gave up 5 bases, with 9 bases separating them. The germline gives CDR1 MNHEY, CDR2 SMNVEV (reference sequence). The CDR3 length is 12 residues. The CDR3 coding sequence is TGTGCCAGCACAACCGCAAACAATGAGCAGTTCTTC. Its protein is CASTTANNEQFF.